These T cell receptor beta chains were read from a single sample in a study of blood T cell repertoires in COVID-19. TCRdb keeps only in-frame clones here, not all; method: immunoSEQ multiplex PCR. The sample gives 350,000 or so clones, over 75% of which show up once; 1% is in the top ten. The source material was PBMCs or T cells enriched from blood (not recorded which). The receptors were gathered from a woman in her twenties or thirties who had recovered from COVID-19. Each CDR3 is given with its conserved first and last residue. The D gene is left open where the match is weak. Clone size is given for some rows only: seen once, a few or many times, or a class if the clone is expanded.

J	size	D	V	DNA	CDR3
TRBJ2-2	NA	TRBD2	TRBV27	TGTGCCAGCAGTCCACTAGCGGGGGCAGTCACCGGGGAGCTGTTTTTT	CASSPLAGAVTGELFF
TRBJ2-1	NA	TRBD1	TRBV5-1	TGCGCCAGCAGCTTGACCGCAGGGGGATCCAATGAGCAGTTCTTC	CASSLTAGGSNEQFF
TRBJ1-6	few	TRBD1	TRBV2	TGTGCCAGCAATTACCGACAGGGAGAATATAATTCACCCCTCCACTTT	CASNYRQGEYNSPLHF
TRBJ1-2	NA	NA	TRBV5-1	TGCGCCAGCAGCTTGGGGGACCCCGGAGGGGTTTATGGCTACACCTTC	CASSLGDPGGVYGYTF
TRBJ2-5	NA	NA	TRBV28	TGTGCCAGCAGTTCCCCCTCGGACAGACAAGAGACCCAGTACTTC	CASSSPSDRQETQYF
TRBJ2-7	NA	NA	TRBV15	TGTGCCACCAGCAGAGATCTGGGGGGTTACTACGAGCAGTACTTC	CATSRDLGGYYEQYF
TRBJ1-1	NA	NA	TRBV28	TGTGCCAGCAGACCCGGCTATAGAGGGCAAAGGAGGGTTACTGAAGCTTTCTTT	CASRPGYRGQRRVTEAFF
TRBJ2-1	NA	TRBD2	TRBV28	TGTGCCAGCAGCCAGGGACTAGCCTCCTACAATGAGCAGTTCTTC	CASSQGLASYNEQFF
TRBJ1-5	NA	NA	TRBV2	TGTGCCAGCAGAGGGGACATCTCTTCGCCCCAGCATTTT	CASRGDISSPQHF
TRBJ1-4	NA	NA	TRBV19	TGTGCCAGCCATCCTCGGGGGGGGCAGTCGAATGAAAAACTGTTTTTT	CASHPRGGQSNEKLFF
TRBJ1-2	few	TRBD1	TRBV2	TGTGCCAGCAGGGGGACAGCAACTAACTATGGCTACACCTTC	CASRGTATNYGYTF
TRBJ2-7	once	NA	TRBV14	TGTGCCAGCAGCCAAGCGGGGTTCGAGCAGTACTTC	CASSQAGFEQYF
TRBJ2-3	NA	NA	TRBV7-6	TGTGCCAGCAGCTTAGGTGCAGGGTCTCGCACAGATACGCAGTATTTT	CASSLGAGSRTDTQYF
TRBJ1-3	NA	NA	TRBV3-1/TRBV3-2	TGTGCCAGCAGCCAAGAGGGCGTCTCTGGAAACACCATATATTTT	CASSQEGVSGNTIYF
TRBJ2-1	NA	TRBD2	TRBV28	TGTGCCAGCAGTCGGACTAGCGGGGGGCCCTACAATGAGCAGTTCTTC	CASSRTSGGPYNEQFF
TRBJ2-3	NA	TRBD2	TRBV5-4	TGTGCCAGCAGCTCCGGGACTAGCGTTTCCGATACGCAGTATTTT	CASSSGTSVSDTQYF
TRBJ1-2	NA	TRBD1	TRBV30	TGTGCCTGGATCTCTCGCCAGGGGGCCCACACCTTC	CAWISRQGAHTF
TRBJ1-2	NA	NA	TRBV2	TGTGCCAGTGGCCCCCGACAGGACCCGAACTATGGCTACACCTTC	CASGPRQDPNYGYTF
TRBJ1-2	NA	NA	TRBV28	TGTGCCAGCAGTTTATCTAGCGGCTACACCTTC	CASSLSSGYTF
TRBJ2-1	NA	NA	TRBV6-5	TGTGCCAGCTGCATATCCGGGGGCTCCTACAATGAGCAGTTCTTC	CASCISGGSYNEQFF
TRBJ2-3	NA	NA	TRBV7-2	TGTGCCAGCAGCTTACCCCGCAAAAGAGGAGATACGCAGTATTTT	CASSLPRKRGDTQYF
TRBJ1-2	NA	TRBD1	TRBV7-9	TGTGCCAGCAGCTTAGGGACAGGGGGGAACTATGGCTACACCTTC	CASSLGTGGNYGYTF
TRBJ1-1	NA	NA	TRBV27	TGTGCCAGCAGTGCCACTTTGAACACTGAAGCTTTCTTT	CASSATLNTEAFF
TRBJ1-1	NA	NA	TRBV5-6	TGTGCCAGCAGCCGTGGGAGGACTGAAGCTTTCTTT	CASSRGRTEAFF
TRBJ1-5	NA	TRBD1	TRBV24-1	TGTGCCACCAGTGATTCAGGGGGACAGCCCCAGCATTTT	CATSDSGGQPQHF
TRBJ1-1	few	NA	TRBV6-1	TGTGCCAGCAGTGATATTAGGGTAAGGGGGACGAACACTGAAGCTTTCTTT	CASSDIRVRGTNTEAFF
TRBJ1-6	few	TRBD1	TRBV3-1/TRBV3-2	TGTGCCAGCAGCCAGGGACAGGATAATTCACCCCTCCACTTT	CASSQGQDNSPLHF
TRBJ2-7	NA	NA	TRBV12-2	TGTGCAAGTTTGTGGGACAGGGGTTACGAGCAGTACTTC	CASLWDRGYEQYF
TRBJ1-4	once	NA	TRBV28	TGTGCCAGCAGTTCCCGAGAGGGCCCTAATGAAAAACTGTTTTTT	CASSSREGPNEKLFF
TRBJ1-1	NA	NA	TRBV29-1	TGCAGCGTTGTATCAGGGCACATGAACACTGAAGCTTTCTTT	CSVVSGHMNTEAFF
TRBJ1-5	NA	NA	TRBV2	TGTGCCAGCAGTGAGGCGGCCGGGATCAATCAGCCCCAGCATTTT	CASSEAAGINQPQHF